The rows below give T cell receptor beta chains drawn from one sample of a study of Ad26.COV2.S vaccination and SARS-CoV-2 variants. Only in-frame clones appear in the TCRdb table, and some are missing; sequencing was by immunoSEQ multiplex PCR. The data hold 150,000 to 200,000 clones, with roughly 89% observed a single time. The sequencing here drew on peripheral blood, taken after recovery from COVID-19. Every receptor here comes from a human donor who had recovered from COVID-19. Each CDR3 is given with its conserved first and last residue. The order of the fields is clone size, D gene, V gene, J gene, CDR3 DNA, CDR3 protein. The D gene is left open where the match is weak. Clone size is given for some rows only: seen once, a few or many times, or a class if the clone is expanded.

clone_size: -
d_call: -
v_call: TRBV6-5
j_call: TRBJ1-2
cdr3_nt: TGTGCCAGCAGTTACTCGACGGGGCTGGGCTACACCTTC
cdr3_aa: CASSYSTGLGYTF

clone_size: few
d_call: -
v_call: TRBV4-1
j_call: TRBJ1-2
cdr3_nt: TGCGCCAGCAGCCAAGTCCCTCCCGGGCCAAGCCACTTCTATGGCTACACCTTC
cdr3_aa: CASSQVPPGPSHFYGYTF

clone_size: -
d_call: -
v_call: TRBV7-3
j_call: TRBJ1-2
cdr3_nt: TGTGCCAGCAGCCCAAACGGGGGTCTAAACTATGGCTACACCTTC
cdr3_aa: CASSPNGGLNYGYTF

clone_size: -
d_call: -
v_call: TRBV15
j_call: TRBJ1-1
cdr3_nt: TGTGCCACCAGCAGAGATAAATTGTTGAACACTGAAGCTTTCTTT
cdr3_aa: CATSRDKLLNTEAFF

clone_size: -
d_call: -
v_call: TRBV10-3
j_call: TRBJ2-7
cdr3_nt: TGTGCTGTCGGGTCTTCCCCCTACGAGCAGTACTTC
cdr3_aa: CAVGSSPYEQYF

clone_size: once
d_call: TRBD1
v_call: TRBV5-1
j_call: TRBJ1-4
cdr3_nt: TGCGCCAGCAGCTCGGGACAGGGCGTAACTAATGAAAAACTGTTTTTT
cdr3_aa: CASSSGQGVTNEKLFF

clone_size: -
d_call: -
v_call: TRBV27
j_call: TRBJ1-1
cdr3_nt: TGTGCCAGCAGTTCGTGGGGAAGGAACACTGAAGCTTTCTTT
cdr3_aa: CASSSWGRNTEAFF

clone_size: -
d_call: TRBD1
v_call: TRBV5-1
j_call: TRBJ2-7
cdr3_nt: TGCGCCAGCAGCTTTCTCGGACAGGGGGCTCTCTACGAGCAGTACTTC
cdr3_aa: CASSFLGQGALYEQYF

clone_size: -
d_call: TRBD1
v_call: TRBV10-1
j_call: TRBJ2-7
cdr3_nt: TGCGCCAGCATCTTGTCGGGACAGGGTTCTCTCGAGCAGTACTTC
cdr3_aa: CASILSGQGSLEQYF

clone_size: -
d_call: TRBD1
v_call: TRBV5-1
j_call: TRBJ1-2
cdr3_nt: TGCGCCAGCAGCATCGACAGGGGAAAAAATGGCTACACCTTC
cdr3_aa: CASSIDRGKNGYTF

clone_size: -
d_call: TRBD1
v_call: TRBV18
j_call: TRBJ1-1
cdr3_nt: TGTGCCAGCTCACCATCCGGGACAGTGAGTATAACTGAAGCTTTCTTT
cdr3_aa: CASSPSGTVSITEAFF

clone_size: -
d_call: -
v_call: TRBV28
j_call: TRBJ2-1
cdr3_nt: TGTGCCAGCAGTCCAGGAAGAGTCCTCTACAATGAGCAGTTCTTC
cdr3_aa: CASSPGRVLYNEQFF

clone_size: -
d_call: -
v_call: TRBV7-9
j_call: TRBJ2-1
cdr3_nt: TGTGCCAGCAGCTTAACCGGGACCTACAATGAGCAGTTCTTC
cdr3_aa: CASSLTGTYNEQFF

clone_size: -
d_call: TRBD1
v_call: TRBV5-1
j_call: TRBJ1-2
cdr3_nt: TGCGCCAGCAGCGGGACAGGCGGGCACTCTAACTATGGCTACACCTTC
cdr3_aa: CASSGTGGHSNYGYTF

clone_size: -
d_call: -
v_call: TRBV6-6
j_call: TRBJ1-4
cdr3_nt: TGTGCCAGCAGTTACTCACGGAAACTGTTTTTT
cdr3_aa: CASSYSRKLFF

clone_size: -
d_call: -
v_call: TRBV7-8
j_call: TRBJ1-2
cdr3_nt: TGTGCCAGCAGCTCACAAGGGGGCTACACCTTC
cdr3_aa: CASSSQGGYTF

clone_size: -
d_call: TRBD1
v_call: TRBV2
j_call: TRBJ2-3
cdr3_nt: TGTGCCAGCAATCACAGGGGCCCAGATACGCAGTATTTT
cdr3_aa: CASNHRGPDTQYF

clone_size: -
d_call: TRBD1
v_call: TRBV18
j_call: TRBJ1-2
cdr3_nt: TGTGCCAGCTCACCGGAGGGACAGGGCTATGGCTACACCTTC
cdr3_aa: CASSPEGQGYGYTF

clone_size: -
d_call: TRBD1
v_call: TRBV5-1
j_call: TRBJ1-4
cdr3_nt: TGCGCCAGCACCCCACGGACAGGATCTAATGAAAAACTGTTTTTT
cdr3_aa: CASTPRTGSNEKLFF